There are many counts of the clone carrying this T cell receptor beta chain. The CDR3 is 14 residues long. Per germline, CDR1 MDHEN and CDR2 SYDVKM. V lost 4 bases, J lost 3 bases, and 13 bases lay in between. This record comes from a study of regulatory T cells in long-lasting Graves disease. As for time point: newly diagnosed GD, antithyroid drugs for less than 3 months. Extracted RNA from PBMCs served as the source of the TCR library. CDR3 regions were amplified by Arm-PCR using iRepertoire HTBI primers to build TCR beta libraries. Methods used by the authors: The study identified about 60 TRBV and approximately 15 TRBJ segments across samples. A single record per CDR3 protein comes from TCRdb applying MiXCR to the multiplex PCR reads. These V and J calls are TCRdb output, not the study's own analysis. The data contain approximately 480,000 distinct CDR3 sequences, about 17% of them singletons. The data were also submitted as part of a second study, on T cells in Graves' hyperthyroidism and ophthalmopathy.

The source material was peripheral blood mononuclear cells (PBMCs), sampled at new diagnosis, from a patient treated with antithyroid drugs. The receptor was isolated from a man in his forties or fifties with Graves disease. The rearrangement uses TRBV28 and TRBJ2-7; TRBD1 is a possible D gene (6 bases). The CDR3 sequence is CASSSGGQHYEQYF. The CDR3 DNA reads as TGTGCCAGCAGTTCCGGCGGACAGCACTACGAGCAGTACTTC. Supplemented by reference TRBV28 and TRBJ2-7, the full variable domain reads DVKVTQSSRYLVKRTGEKVFLECVQDMDHENMFWYRQDPGLGLRLIYFSYDVKMKEKGDIPEGYSVSREKKERFSLILESASTNQTSMYLCASSSGGQHYEQYFGPGTRLTVT.